The 11 T cell receptor beta chains presented below share a single source sample, sequenced in a study of shared clonotypes between healthy human individuals. Assay used: immunoSEQ multiplex PCR; TCRdb lists only in-frame clones, some missing. The sample yields approximately 1.9 million clones, roughly 95% seen once. Positively selected for CCR7, the CD45RO-negative cells used as naive CD8 cells excluded terminally differentiated effector memory CD45RA+ cells. The sequenced sample consisted of naive CD8+ T cells from PBMCs. The receptors were gathered from a man between 18 and 29 years old in good health. Some clones in this sample may be carry-over from other donors' samples.

The chain joins TRBV7-8 to TRBJ2-1, with D tentatively TRBD1 or TRBD2 (5 bases each). The CDR3 sequence is 18 residues long. V lost 3 bases, J lost 8 bases, and 26 bases lay in between. Germline V gene data show CDR1 as SGHVS and CDR2 as FQNEAQ. The CDR3 coding sequence is TGTGCCAGCAGCTTCCAGTCCCGGGACCGCGTGGTGGGGTATGAGCAGTTCTTC. It translates to CASSFQSRDRVVGYEQFF.

This clone was observed once. The chain has TRBV7-7 and TRBJ2-1; possibly TRBD1 for D (6 bases). The CDR3 loop spans 15 amino acids. Germline CDR1 reads SSHAT; CDR2 reads FNYEAQ (reference sequence). V lost 4 bases to trimming and J lost 1 base, with 11 bases between them. CDR3 loop: CASSWGLGSYNEQFF. CDR3 coding DNA: TGTGCCAGCAGCTGGGGGCTGGGGTCCTACAATGAGCAGTTCTTC.

The rearrangement joins TRBV19 to TRBJ2-2; D ambiguous. This CDR3 has 13 amino acids. V dropped 3 bases and J dropped 4 bases, with 6 bases sitting between them. From germline, CDR1 is LNHDA and CDR2 SQIVND (reference sequence). The CDR3 region has the DNA TGTGCCAGTAGTATGTCAGCCACCGGGGAGCTGTTTTTT. This gives the protein CASSMSATGELFF.

This clone was observed a single time. V usage is TRBV9 and J usage is TRBJ2-3; 9 nucleotides line up with TRBD2. Trimming removed 0 bases from V and 2 bases from J; junction bases left unmatched: 7. Germline V gene sequence: CDR1 SGDLS, CDR2 YYNGEE. The CDR3 extends over 17 amino acids. The CDR3 loop reads CASSVDGSGRTTDTQYF. The DNA for the CDR3 is TGTGCCAGCAGCGTAGATGGGAGCGGGAGGACCACAGATACGCAGTATTTT. The complete variable domain, with remaining parts taken from reference TRBV9 and TRBJ2-3, reads DSGVTQTPKHLITATGQRVTLRCSPRSGDLSVYWYQQSLDQGLQFLIQYYNGEERAKGNILERFSAQQFPDLHSELNLSSLELGDSALYFCASSVDGSGRTTDTQYFGPGTRLTVL.

The chain carries TRBV4-3 and TRBJ2-1, with 11 bases that match TRBD2. The CDR3 covers 15 residues. V lost 0 bases to trimming and J lost 10 bases; unmatched junction nucleotides: 5. The germline V gene encodes CDR1 LGHNA and CDR2 YSLEER. The DNA for the CDR3 is TGCGCCAGCAGCCAAGAATCGCTAGCGGGAGGCGAGCAGTTCTTC. Its protein product is CASSQESLAGGEQFF.

This chain uses TRBV9 with TRBJ2-1; D tentatively fits TRBD1 or TRBD2 (5 bases each). Germline V lookup: CDR1 SGDLS, CDR2 YYNGEE. V dropped 4 bases and J dropped 5 bases, with 10 bases sitting between them. The CDR3 runs to 13 residues. The CDR3 region is CASSSGPHNEQFF. The CDR3 nucleotides are TGTGCCAGCAGCTCGGGACCACACAATGAGCAGTTCTTC.

This chain links TRBV29-1 with TRBJ1-2; tentative D call: TRBD1 (5 bases). The CDR3 has 13 amino acids. Germline V gives CDR1 SQVTM, CDR2 ANQGSEA. V dropped 4 bases and J dropped 5 bases, with 14 bases sitting between them. As DNA, the CDR3 is TGCAGCGTTGGTAAGGGGTCCAATTATGGCTACACCTTC. It codes for CSVGKGSNYGYTF. Drawing the rest from reference TRBV29-1 and TRBJ1-2, the complete variable domain is SAVISQKPSRDICQRGTSLTIQCQVDSQVTMMFWYRQQPGQSLTLIATANQGSEATYESGFVIDKFPISRPNLTFSTLTVSNMSPEDSSIYLCSVGKGSNYGYTFGSGTRLTVV.

The V and J genes are TRBV30 and TRBJ2-7; a possible D gene is TRBD1 (5 bases). V was trimmed by 0 bases and J by 3 bases, leaving 9 bases between them. The CDR3 is made up of 13 amino acids. Germline assignment: CDR1 GTSNPN and CDR2 SVGIG (reference sequence). This CDR3 reads CAWSVMQGYEQYF. In DNA, the CDR3 is TGTGCCTGGAGTGTGATGCAGGGCTACGAGCAGTACTTC.

The chain uses TRBV7-9 and TRBJ1-4; tentatively, D is TRBD1 (5 bases). V was cut by 5 bases and J by 4 bases, with 11 bases left in between. The CDR3 covers 14 residues. In germline, CDR1 is SEHNR, CDR2 FQNEAQ (reference sequence). DNA of the CDR3: TGTGCCAGCAGCAAGGGACCGATTAATGAAAAACTGTTTTTT. As protein: CASSKGPINEKLFF.

The rearrangement joins TRBV29-1 to TRBJ2-3, with 8 bases lining up with TRBD2. V lost 1 base, J lost 0 bases, and 6 bases stayed unmatched. The CDR3 consists of 16 residues. Per germline, CDR1 SQVTM and CDR2 ANQGSEA. This CDR3 reads CSVEGGAGDSTDTQYF. The DNA of the CDR3 is TGCAGCGTTGAAGGAGGAGCGGGAGATAGCACAGATACGCAGTATTTT.

The chain carries TRBV23-1 and TRBJ2-3; 7 positions agree with TRBD2. TRBV23-1 is annotated as an ORF whose role is uncertain. V lost 4 bases and J lost 2; bases outside the gene matches: 15. The CDR3 is 18 residues long. In DNA form, the CDR3 reads TGCGCCAGCAGTCCCTCCGGGAGTCCCGGGAGGAACACAGATACGCAGTATTTT. This gives the protein CASSPSGSPGRNTDTQYF.